This T cell receptor (beta chain) was sequenced for a study of blood T cell repertoires in COVID-19. Study information: The samples span acute and convalescent COVID-19 from the United States, Italy and Spain.

TCRdb's copy holds only in-frame clones and misses some; the assay was immunoSEQ multiplex PCR. The sample carries 120,000 to 150,000 clones, roughly 80% recorded once. V lost 4 bases to trimming and J lost 3 bases, with 16 bases between them. Looked up from germline, CDR1 is LGHNA and CDR2 is YNFKEQ. The CDR3 contains 16 residues. This clonotype was obtained from a man aged 50-59 years with active or convalescent COVID-19. The gene calls are TRBV4-2 and TRBJ2-1; the D gene is possibly TRBD2 (5 bases). The specimen sequenced was peripheral blood. The CDR3 protein is CASSRDPTGVYNEQFF. The CDR3, as DNA: TGTGCCAGCAGCCGCGACCCCACCGGGGTCTACAATGAGCAGTTCTTC.